Presented here are 21 T cell receptor beta chains from one specimen sequenced in a study of blood T cell repertoires in COVID-19 (dated by TCRdb to 2019 to 2021). Library creation used the immunoSEQ multiplex PCR assay. The clones in this table, taken by TCRdb from immuneACCESS, are in-frame only. Not every clone is retained; where verified, under half of the shortfall comes from an unresolved V gene, and the cause of the rest is unknown. This sample lists about 69,000 clones; almost 80% were detected once. Of the sample, about 15% is held by the ten largest clones. Input material: peripheral blood. These receptors came from a man aged 60-69 years with acute or convalescent COVID-19.

V is TRBV3-1 (or the pseudogene TRBV3-2) and J is TRBJ1-2, with D unclear. CDR3 length: 15 residues. Trimming stripped 0 bases from V and 4 bases from J, with 12 bases between. From germline, CDR1 is LGHDT and CDR2 YNNKEL (reference sequence). The DNA of the CDR3 is TGTGCCAGCAGCCAAGAGTACGCAGCGCTCTATGGCTACACCTTC. Translation: CASSQEYAALYGYTF.

CDR3 residues: CASSLAAGQGFGNTIYF. CDR3 coding DNA: TGTGCCAGCAGCTTGGCGGCGGGACAGGGTTTCGGAAACACCATATATTTT. The chain is built from TRBV5-4 and TRBJ1-3, with 9 bases that match TRBD1. The CDR3 covers 17 residues. Looked up from germline, CDR1 is SGHNT and CDR2 is YYREEE (reference sequence). V was clipped by 0 bases and J by 4 bases; unmatched bases: 8.

In DNA, the CDR3 is TGTGCCAGCAGTTACCCCGACAGGGTTACAACCCATCACTACGAGCAGTACTTC. Its translation: CASSYPDRVTTHHYEQYF. The chain uses TRBV6-2 or TRBV6-3 and TRBJ2-7; 7 nucleotides line up with TRBD1. The CDR3 length is 18 residues. The V and J ends lost 2 bases and 3 bases, in that order; junction bases with no gene match: 16. In germline, CDR1 is MNHEY, CDR2 SVGEGT.

This clone was counted many times. CDR3 sequence (DNA): TGTGCCAGTAGTATAGATCCCATACAGGGTTATAGCAATCAGCCCCAGCATTTT. Residues: CASSIDPIQGYSNQPQHF. The V call is TRBV19, the J call TRBJ1-5; weak D call: TRBD1 (6 bases). Per germline, CDR1 LNHDA and CDR2 SQIVND (reference sequence). V was trimmed by 0 bases and J by 0 bases, leaving 15 bases between them. The CDR3 covers 18 residues.

The CDR3 sequence is CASSGTTGIPDTQYF. The CDR3 coding sequence is TGCGCCAGCTCAGGGACGACAGGGATCCCAGATACGCAGTATTTT. The V call is TRBV5-1, the J call TRBJ2-3; the match to TRBD1 covers 7 bases. J lost 4 bases, V lost 7 bases, and 12 bases had no gene match. The CDR3 is 15 residues long. The V gene's germline CDR1 is SGHRS and CDR2 YFSETQ.

V usage is TRBV9 and J usage is TRBJ2-2; 11 nucleotides line up with TRBD2. The J segment lost 0 bases and the V segment lost 2 bases, leaving 0 bases of the junction unmatched. This CDR3 is 16 amino acids long. From germline, CDR1 is SGDLS and CDR2 YYNGEE. Here the CDR3 DNA reads TGTGCCAGCAGCGTGGGACTAGCGGCGAACACCGGGGAGCTGTTTTTT. Translation: CASSVGLAANTGELFF.

V and J are TRBV4-3 and TRBJ1-2, with a possible D match to TRBD1 (6 bases). The CDR3 length is 15 residues. Trimming shortened V by 0 bases and J by 4 bases, and 12 bases separated the two germline ends. CDR1 is LGHNA and CDR2 is YSLEER in the germline V gene. CDR3 loop: CASSQDAGAAYGYTF. The CDR3 bases are TGCGCCAGCAGCCAAGATGCGGGGGCGGCCTATGGCTACACCTTC.

The chain joins TRBV18 to TRBJ1-2, with TRBD1 identical over 10 bases. Germline trimming cut 6 bases from V and 2 bases from J; bases unmatched to any gene: 6. The germline gives CDR1 KGHSH, CDR2 LQKENI. The CDR3 extends over 15 amino acids. CDR3 nucleotide sequence: TGTGCCAGCTCCATGGACAGGGGGAAAAACTATGGCTACACCTTC. Translated: CASSMDRGKNYGYTF.

The V and J genes are TRBV19 and TRBJ1-1; TRBD1 might be the D (5 bases). The CDR3 has 16 residues. The V end was cut by 4 bases, the J end by 6 bases, with 21 bases between. Germline CDR1 reads LNHDA; CDR2 reads SQIVND (reference sequence). This CDR3 is CASSTGGGWVVSEAFF. CDR3 DNA sequence: TGTGCCAGTAGTACTGGGGGAGGATGGGTTGTCTCTGAAGCTTTCTTT.

The rearrangement links TRBV6-5 to TRBJ2-7; 9 positions match TRBD1. The CDR3 consists of 15 residues. V dropped 6 bases and J dropped 8; count of bases not matched to a gene: 14. Per germline, CDR1 MNHEY and CDR2 SVGAGI. The DNA of the CDR3 is TGTGCCAGCAGCCGGGACAGGGACCGGGTTTTGAAGCAGTACTTC. Its translation: CASSRDRDRVLKQYF.

The CDR3 is CASSLVGTSSSQYF. The CDR3, as DNA: TGTGCCAGCAGCTTAGTAGGGACTAGTTCCTCGCAGTATTTT. The J gene is TRBJ2-3, the V gene TRBV7-9, with 8 positions matching TRBD2. Germline lookup yields CDR1 SEHNR and CDR2 FQNEAQ (reference sequence). J lost 10 bases, V lost 1 base, and 7 bases had no gene match. The length of the CDR3 is 14 residues.

This clone has only a few counts. Here the CDR3 DNA reads TGTGCCAGCGCCCCGGGACAGGAGTTATTTTATGGCTACACCTTC. Its translation is CASAPGQELFYGYTF. The V gene is TRBV28, the J gene TRBJ1-2, with 8 bases aligning to TRBD1. CDR3 length: 15 residues. V trimming: 8 bases; J trimming: 5 bases; junction bases outside the gene matches: 13. Germline CDR1 and CDR2: MDHEN and SYDVKM.

The V gene is TRBV5-1, the J gene TRBJ1-5; D is perhaps TRBD1 (5 bases). The V and J ends lost 4 bases and 12 bases respectively, with 20 bases between them. The CDR3 is made up of 14 amino acids. Per the germline V gene, CDR1 is SGHRS and CDR2 is YFSETQ. The CDR3: CASSPIPGQGHQHF. DNA for the CDR3: TGCGCCAGCAGCCCCATTCCCGGTCAGGGCCACCAGCATTTT.

The chain has TRBV5-1 and TRBJ1-1, with D tentatively TRBD1 (6 bases). Trimming took 5 bases from V and 4 from J, leaving 15 bases between them. The germline CDR1 and CDR2 sequences are SGHRS and YFSETQ. The CDR3 consists of 14 residues. For the CDR3, the DNA is TGCGCCAGCAGGGTGGGACAAATGGGCACTGAAGCTTTCTTT. Translated, it gives CASRVGQMGTEAFF. The whole variable domain, filled in from reference TRBV5-1 and TRBJ1-1, reads KAGVTQTPRYLIKTRGQQVTLSCSPISGHRSVSWYQQTPGQGLQFLFEYFSETQRNKGNFPGRFSGRQFSNSRSEMNVSTLELGDSALYLCASRVGQMGTEAFFGQGTRLTVV.

The chain is built from TRBV24-1 and TRBJ1-5; 10 bases align to TRBD1. Germline V gene sequence: CDR1 KGHDR, CDR2 SFDVKD. CDR3 size: 20 residues. The junction had 19 bases not matched to a gene; V was cut back by 4 bases and J by 5 bases. The CDR3 nucleotides read TGTGCCACCAGTGACCCCGGAGGGGGACAGGGGACAGGGGTCGATCAGCCCCAGCATTTT. It specifies CATSDPGGGQGTGVDQPQHF.

V is TRBV5-8 and J is TRBJ2-4, with 7 nucleotides matching TRBD1. V trimming: 4 bases; J trimming: 0 bases; junction bases outside the gene matches: 10. Germline assignment: CDR1 SGHTS and CDR2 YDEGEE. CDR3 size: 17 residues. This CDR3 reads CASSPGTVILAKNIQYF. For the CDR3, the DNA is TGTGCCAGCAGCCCCGGGACAGTTATTCTAGCCAAAAACATTCAGTACTTC.

This clone was found a few times. The chain has TRBV7-9 and TRBJ2-3; 10 positions match TRBD2. CDR3 length: 17 residues. The V gene end was trimmed by 5 bases and the J gene end by 1 base; junction bases not matched to a gene: 9. Germline CDR1 and CDR2: SEHNR and FQNEAQ (reference sequence). CDR3 DNA: TGTGCCAGCAGCCCGGGTCTAGCGGGGGCCCGCACAGATACGCAGTATTTT. Its translation: CASSPGLAGARTDTQYF.

About this clone itself: Other DNA sequences in this specimen translate into the identical CDR3. V usage is TRBV9 and J usage is TRBJ2-2, with 9 nucleotides matching TRBD2. V shed 3 bases, J shed 7 bases, and the junction held 7 bases outside the gene matches. Germline assignment: CDR1 SGDLS and CDR2 YYNGEE. The CDR3 is made up of 15 amino acids. For the CDR3, the DNA is TGTGCCAGCAGCGCCCGCGGGGGGGCCATCGGGGAGCTGTTTTTT. This encodes CASSARGGAIGELFF.

The chain couples TRBV18 to TRBJ2-4, with a possible D match to TRBD2 (6 bases). The CDR3 is 14 residues long. Germline CDR1 and CDR2: KGHSH and LQKENI. V dropped 6 bases and J dropped 4 bases, with 13 bases sitting between them. CDR3 nucleotide sequence: TGTGCCAGCTCTCCCCCCGGGAGAAAAAACATTCAGTACTTC. Translation gives CASSPPGRKNIQYF.

This clone was seen only once. The V call is TRBV4-3, the J call TRBJ2-1; maybe TRBD2 (5 bases). The CDR3 covers 17 residues. Germline V gives CDR1 LGHNA, CDR2 YSLEER. Trimming pared 0 bases from V and 0 bases from J, leaving 12 bases between. DNA for the CDR3: TGCGCCAGCAGCCAAGATCGCAGCGGTGGCTCCTACAATGAGCAGTTCTTC. As protein: CASSQDRSGGSYNEQFF.

The chain is built from TRBV6-6 and TRBJ1-5, with 8 bases lining up with TRBD1. Germline V gives CDR1 MNHNY, CDR2 SVGAGI (reference sequence). Trimming cost V 5 bases and J 0 bases; bases outside gene matches: 6. This CDR3 is built from 16 residues. The CDR3 nucleotides are TGTGCCAGCAGTAGCGGACAGGGTGGTAGCAATCAGCCCCAGCATTTT. Protein: CASSSGQGGSNQPQHF.